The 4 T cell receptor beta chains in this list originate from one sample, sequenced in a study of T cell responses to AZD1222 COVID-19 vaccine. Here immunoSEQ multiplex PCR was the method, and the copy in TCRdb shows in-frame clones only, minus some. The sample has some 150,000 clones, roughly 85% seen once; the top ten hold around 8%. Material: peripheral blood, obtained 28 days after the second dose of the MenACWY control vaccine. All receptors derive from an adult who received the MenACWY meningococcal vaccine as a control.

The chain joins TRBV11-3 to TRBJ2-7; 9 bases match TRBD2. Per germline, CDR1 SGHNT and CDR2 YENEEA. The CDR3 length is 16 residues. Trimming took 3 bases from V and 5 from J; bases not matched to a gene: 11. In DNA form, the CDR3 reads TGTGCCAGCAGCTTGTTAGCGGGAGAAGGGGAACACGAGCAGTACTTC. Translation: CASSLLAGEGEHEQYF.

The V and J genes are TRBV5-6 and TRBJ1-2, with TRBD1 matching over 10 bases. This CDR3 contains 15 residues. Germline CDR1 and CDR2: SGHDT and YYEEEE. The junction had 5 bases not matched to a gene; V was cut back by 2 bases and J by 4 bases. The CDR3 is CASSFTGTGAYGYTF. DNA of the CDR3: TGTGCCAGCAGCTTCACCGGGACAGGGGCCTATGGCTACACCTTC.

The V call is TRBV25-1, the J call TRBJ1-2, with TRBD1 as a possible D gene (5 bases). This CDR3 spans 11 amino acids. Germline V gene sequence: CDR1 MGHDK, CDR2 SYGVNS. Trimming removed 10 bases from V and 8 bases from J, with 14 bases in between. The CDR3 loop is CATHSGEGYTF. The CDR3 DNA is TGTGCCACTCATTCGGGGGAGGGCTACACCTTC.

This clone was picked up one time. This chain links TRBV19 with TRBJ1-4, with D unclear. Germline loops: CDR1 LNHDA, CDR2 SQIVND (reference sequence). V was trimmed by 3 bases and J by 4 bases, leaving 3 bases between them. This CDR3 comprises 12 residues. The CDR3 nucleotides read TGTGCCAGTAGTATGGGTAATGAAAAACTGTTTTTT. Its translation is CASSMGNEKLFF.